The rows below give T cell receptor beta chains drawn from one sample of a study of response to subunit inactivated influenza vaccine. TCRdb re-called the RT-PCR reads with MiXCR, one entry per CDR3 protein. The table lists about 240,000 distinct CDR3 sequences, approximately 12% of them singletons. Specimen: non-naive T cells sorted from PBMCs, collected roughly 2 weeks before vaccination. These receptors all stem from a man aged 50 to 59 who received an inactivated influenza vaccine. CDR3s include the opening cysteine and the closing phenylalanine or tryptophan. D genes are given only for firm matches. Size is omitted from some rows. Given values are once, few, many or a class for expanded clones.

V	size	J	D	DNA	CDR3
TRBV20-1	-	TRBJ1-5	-	TGCAGTGCTAGGGGACTGAATCAGCCCCAGCATTTT	CSARGLNQPQHF
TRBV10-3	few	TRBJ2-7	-	TGTGCCTCAAGACTATATGAAGGGCCCGGGGAGCAGTACTTC	CASRLYEGPGEQYF
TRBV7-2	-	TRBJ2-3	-	TGTGCCAGCAGCTCGGGGCAGATCCCGGCTACGCAGTATTTT	CASSSGQIPATQYF
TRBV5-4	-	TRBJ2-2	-	TGTGCCAGCAGCCACACTAGTAGCAAGTACACCGGGGAGCTGTTTTTT	CASSHTSSKYTGELFF
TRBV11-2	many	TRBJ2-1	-	TGTGCCAGCTCTTCATTGGGGTACAATGAGCAGTTCTTC	CASSSLGYNEQFF
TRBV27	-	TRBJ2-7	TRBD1	TGTGCCAGCAGTAGACAGGGCGGCGAGCAGTACTTC	CASSRQGGEQYF
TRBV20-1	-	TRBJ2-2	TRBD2	TGCAGTGCTAGAGATCTTAAGCGGGGGAACACCGGGGAGCTGTTTTTT	CSARDLKRGNTGELFF
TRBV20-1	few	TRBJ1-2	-	TGCAGTGCTAGAGACTCAGGGGCAACTAACTATGGCTACACCTTC	CSARDSGATNYGYTF
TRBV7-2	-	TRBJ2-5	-	TGTGCCAGCAGCAGAGACCAATACCAAGAGACCCAGTACTTC	CASSRDQYQETQYF
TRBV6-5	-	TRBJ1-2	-	TGTGCCAGCAGATACCCCCCGGGCGCGGGAAACTATGGCTACACCTTC	CASRYPPGAGNYGYTF
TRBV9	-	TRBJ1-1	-	TGTGCCAGCAGCGTAGCCCCTCGAGGATCCACTGAAGCTTTCTTT	CASSVAPRGSTEAFF
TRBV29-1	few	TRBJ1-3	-	TGCAGCGCGTCCCCGGGACAAAACTCTGGAAACACCATATATTTT	CSASPGQNSGNTIYF
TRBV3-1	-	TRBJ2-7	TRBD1	TGTGCCAGCAGCCACTGGGACAGGGCAAACGAGCAGTACTTC	CASSHWDRANEQYF
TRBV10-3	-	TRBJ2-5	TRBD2	TGTGCCATCAGTGAATTAGCGGGAGGAGGGGAGACCCAGTACTTC	CAISELAGGGETQYF
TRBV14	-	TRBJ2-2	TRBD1	TGTGCCAGCAGCCAGGACAGGGTAGGGAGCACCGGGGAGCTGTTTTTT	CASSQDRVGSTGELFF
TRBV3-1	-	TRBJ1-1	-	TGTGCCAGCAGCCACACAGGGTCCGCCACTGAAGCTTTCTTT	CASSHTGSATEAFF
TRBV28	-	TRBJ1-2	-	TGTGCCAGCAGTTGGAACACCTATGGCTACACCTTC	CASSWNTYGYTF
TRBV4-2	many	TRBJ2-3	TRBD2	TGTGCCAGCAGCCAGGTAGCGGGGGGGCCCGATCGCACAGATACGCAGTATTTT	CASSQVAGGPDRTDTQYF
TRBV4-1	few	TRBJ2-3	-	TGCGCCAGCAGCCAAACCACCAGGGGTAGCACAGATACGCAGTATTTT	CASSQTTRGSTDTQYF
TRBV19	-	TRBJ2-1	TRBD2	TGTGCCAGTAGGGTGCTAGCGGGAGGGAATGAGCAGTTCTTC	CASRVLAGGNEQFF
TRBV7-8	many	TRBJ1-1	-	TGTGCCAGCAGCTCCCAGTCCGGGCACACTGAAGCTTTCTTT	CASSSQSGHTEAFF
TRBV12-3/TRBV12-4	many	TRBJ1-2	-	TGTGCCAGCAGTTTAGGGAACTATGGCTACACCTTC	CASSLGNYGYTF
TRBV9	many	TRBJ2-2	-	TGTGCCAGCAGCGTAGCTGGCGGAACCGGGGAGCTGTTTTTT	CASSVAGGTGELFF
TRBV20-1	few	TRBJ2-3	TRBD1	TGCAGTGCCCGGACAGGGGTCACAGATACGCAGTATTTT	CSARTGVTDTQYF
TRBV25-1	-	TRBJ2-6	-	TGTGCCACCAATACTCCTGGGGCCAACGTCCTGACTTTC	CATNTPGANVLTF
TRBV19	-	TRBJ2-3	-	TGTGCCAGTAGTATGGAAGATACGCAGTATTTT	CASSMEDTQYF
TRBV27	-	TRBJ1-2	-	TGTGCCAGCAGTTTATCGGGCGTTCTTAACTATGGCTACACCTTC	CASSLSGVLNYGYTF
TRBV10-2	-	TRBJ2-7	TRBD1	TGCGCCAGCAGTTCCGGGACAGTAACCTACGAGCAGTACTTC	CASSSGTVTYEQYF
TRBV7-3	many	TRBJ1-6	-	TGTGCCAGCAGTACCGGGACAACAGTAATCGGTTCACCCCTCCACTTT	CASSTGTTVIGSPLHF
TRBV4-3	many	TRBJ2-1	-	TGCGCCAGCAGCCAAGATCTGAGCGACAGCTCCTACAATGAGCAGTTCTTC	CASSQDLSDSSYNEQFF
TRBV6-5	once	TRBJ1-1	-	TGTGCCAGCAGTTCGCCAGGGCGCCCTGAAGCTTTCTTT	CASSSPGRPEAFF
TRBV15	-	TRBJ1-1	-	TGTGCCACCAGCAGAGATATTGGGAGGATATTGGCTTTCTTT	CATSRDIGRILAFF
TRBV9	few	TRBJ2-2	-	TGTGCCAGCAGCGTAGGGATCGGCGGAAGGGGGAACACCGGGGAGCTGTTTTTT	CASSVGIGGRGNTGELFF
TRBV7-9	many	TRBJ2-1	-	TGTGCCAGCAGCTTATTCTACAATGAGCAGTTCTTC	CASSLFYNEQFF
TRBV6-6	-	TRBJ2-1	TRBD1	TGTGCCAGCAGCGGGGACAGAAGAAACCAGTTCTTC	CASSGDRRNQFF
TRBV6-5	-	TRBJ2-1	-	TGTGCCAGCAGTTCGAAGAGCTCCTACAATGAGCAGTTCTTC	CASSSKSSYNEQFF
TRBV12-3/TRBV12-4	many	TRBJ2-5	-	TGTGCCAGCAGTGAGCAGAATCAAGAGACCCAGTACTTC	CASSEQNQETQYF
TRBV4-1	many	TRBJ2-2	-	TGCGCCAGCAGCCAAGATTCGCTGACCGGGGAGCTGTTTTTT	CASSQDSLTGELFF
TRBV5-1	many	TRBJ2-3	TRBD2	TGCGCCAGCAGCTCCGGGACTAGCGGGGGGGCAGATACGCAGTATTTT	CASSSGTSGGADTQYF
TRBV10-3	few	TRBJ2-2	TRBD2	TGTGCCATCAGTGGGGTACGACGGGAGGGGAACACCGGGGAGCTGTTTTTT	CAISGVRREGNTGELFF
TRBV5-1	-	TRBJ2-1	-	TGCGCCAGCAGCTTCGCCCCGGTTGACAGTTACAATGAGCAGTTCTTC	CASSFAPVDSYNEQFF
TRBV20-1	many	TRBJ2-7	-	TGCAGTGCTAGAGATCTTGACAGAGACGGTGGTAGGGAGCAGTACTTC	CSARDLDRDGGREQYF